These 10 T cell receptor beta chains came from one sample sequenced in a study of T cell responses to AZD1222 COVID-19 vaccine. The repertoire was sequenced with immunoSEQ multiplex PCR; TCRdb's copy has only in-frame clones and lacks some. The sample holds 95,000 to 110,000 clones; 87% are singletons and the top ten take approximately 4.8%. The sample here was peripheral blood, taken 28 days after the second AZD1222 dose. The receptors stem from an adult who received the AZD1222 COVID-19 vaccine.

The V and J genes are TRBV1 and TRBJ2-7; the table's D gene call, TRBD1, was not cross checked with the DNA. TRBV1 is a pseudogene. The CDR3 contains 15 residues. CDR3 in amino acids: CTSSQGRGNLYEQYF. Written as DNA, the CDR3 is TGCACCAGCAGCCAGGGCAGGGGAAATCTCTACGAGCAGTACTTC.

The chain recombines TRBV28 with TRBJ2-7; no clear D. Germline lookup yields CDR1 MDHEN and CDR2 SYDVKM. V gave up 8 bases and J gave up 2 bases, with 10 bases separating them. The CDR3 is made up of 12 amino acids. CDR3 amino acids: CASSQHTYEQYF. CDR3 DNA sequence: TGTGCCAGCTCCCAGCACACCTACGAGCAGTACTTC.

CDR3 region: CASSLAGIQFF. The CDR3, as DNA: TGTGCCAGCAGTTTGGCGGGTATACAGTTCTTC. V gene TRBV12-3 or TRBV12-4 combines with J gene TRBJ2-1; a possible D gene is TRBD2 (5 bases). The CDR3 sequence is 11 residues long. V was cut by 3 bases and J by 13 bases, with 10 bases left in between.

CDR3 protein: CASSSWTEAFF. CDR3 nucleotides: TGTGCCAGCAGCTCGTGGACTGAAGCTTTCTTT. The rearrangement uses TRBV5-8 and TRBJ1-1; D is unclear. This CDR3 is 11 amino acids long. Trimming removed 3 bases from V and 5 bases from J, with 5 bases in between. Germline V gene sequence: CDR1 SGHTS, CDR2 YDEGEE.

The chain joins TRBV2 to TRBJ1-1, with D hard to call. This CDR3 contains 12 residues. Looked up from germline, CDR1 is SNHLY and CDR2 is FYNNEI. Trimming shortened V by 7 bases and J by 1 base, and 7 bases separated the two germline ends. CDR3 DNA sequence: TGTGCCAGCAACAGAAGGAACACTGAAGCTTTCTTT. Protein product: CASNRRNTEAFF.

The chain is built from TRBV28 and TRBJ1-2; D may be TRBD1 (6 bases). V lost 7 bases and J lost 8, with 17 bases in between. The CDR3 loop spans 13 amino acids. Germline CDR1 is MDHEN and CDR2 is SYDVKM. The CDR3 coding sequence is TGTGCCAGCATCGCGGGGGGGGCTCAGGGCTACACCTTC. It codes for CASIAGGAQGYTF.

This chain connects TRBV6-5 to TRBJ1-4; D is perhaps TRBD1 (5 bases). Germline V gives CDR1 MNHEY, CDR2 SVGAGI. Trimming took off 8 bases at V and 4 bases at J, with 8 bases between the two ends. The CDR3 contains 12 residues. The CDR3 DNA is TGTGCCAGCGGGGGAGTTAATGAAAAACTGTTTTTT. Its protein product is CASGGVNEKLFF.

The V and J genes are TRBV7-2 and TRBJ2-7; TRBD1 or TRBD2 may be the D gene (5 bases each). Trimming took 2 bases from V and 1 from J, leaving 12 bases between them. The CDR3 length is 15 residues. Germline V gene lookup returns CDR1 SGHTA and CDR2 FQGNSA. The DNA for the CDR3 is TGTGCCAGCAGCTTAACCGGGACCAATTCCTACGAGCAGTACTTC. This encodes CASSLTGTNSYEQYF.

The count of this clone is one. CDR3 sequence: CASRTTGQPQHF. CDR3 coding DNA: TGTGCCAGCAGGACGACAGGTCAGCCCCAGCATTTT. This sequence joins TRBV28 and TRBJ1-5; D is possibly TRBD1 (6 bases). The germline V and J ends were trimmed by 6 bases and 6 bases, with 9 bases remaining between them. CDR1 and CDR2 (germline): MDHEN, SYDVKM. The CDR3 consists of 12 residues.

The rearrangement links TRBV18 to TRBJ1-1; 9 nucleotides align to TRBD1. Germline V gene sequence: CDR1 KGHSH, CDR2 LQKENI. The CDR3 spans 18 residues. The J segment lost 0 bases and the V segment lost 3 bases, leaving 11 bases of the junction unmatched. The CDR3 protein is CASSPLSGQGRLNTEAFF. The CDR3 DNA sequence: TGTGCCAGCTCACCGCTTTCCGGACAGGGGCGGTTGAACACTGAAGCTTTCTTT.